The present TCR beta chain was sequenced within a study of T cells in Graves' hyperthyroidism and ophthalmopathy. The study's findings and limits: Prediction of ophthalmopathy progression came a median 6.5 months pre-onset. A 13 V-J model separated ophthalmopathy from stable hyperthyroidism.

The TCR beta CDR3 regions underwent amplification using RNA transcripts as the source. First-round RT-PCR of the TCR CDR3 relied on the HTBI primer set. Using its own MiXCR run on the multiplex PCR reads, TCRdb lists one record per CDR3 protein. The table shows roughly 700,000 distinct CDR3 sequences, with 17% occurring only once. This clonotype was observed at least ten times. The target antigen is unknown. Germline loops: CDR1 SEHNR, CDR2 FQNEAQ (reference sequence). This CDR3 spans 16 amino acids. J lost 2 bases, V lost 4 bases, and 10 bases had no gene match. About 10 ml of fresh peripheral blood supplied the PBMCs.

Sequenced sample: blood. The source is a man aged 45-65 years with Graves' hyperthyroidism. The V and J genes are TRBV7-9 and TRBJ1-1, with TRBD1 matching over 7 bases. DNA of the CDR3: TGTGCCAGCAGCTCGTGGTCACAGGGGCATAACACTGAAGCTTTCTTT. Protein sequence: CASSSWSQGHNTEAFF.